The rows below give T cell receptor beta chains drawn from one sample of a study of T-cell memory formation after mild COVID-19. MiXCR was run by TCRdb on the 5' RACE reads, yielding one entry per CDR3 protein. The table has about 430,000 distinct CDR3 sequences, roughly 17% seen once; the top ten hold roughly 21%. What was sequenced was PBMCs or a T cell subset sorted from them (not recorded which). All receptors come from a man aged 18 to 29 who had mild COVID-19 (a few samples of this study predate the infection). Cell type and time point are not known. Each CDR3 is given with its conserved first and last residue. D genes are given only for firm matches. Size is stated for part of the rows, as once, few or many counts, or as a class when the clone is expanded.

D,V,size,J,DNA,CDR3
TRBD2,TRBV7-2,few,TRBJ2-5,TGTGCCAGCAGCCCTCAGGATAGCGGGGAGACCCAGTACTTC,CASSPQDSGETQYF
-,TRBV19,-,TRBJ2-3,TGTGCCAGTAAGCCGACTGGGGGCACAGATACGCAGTATTTT,CASKPTGGTDTQYF
TRBD2,TRBV7-9,-,TRBJ2-7,TGTGCCAGCAGCTTAGTCAGCGGGGCCGAGCAGTACTTC,CASSLVSGAEQYF
-,TRBV18,many,TRBJ1-4,TGTGCCAGCTCAAGCCGGGATGAAAAACTGTTTTTT,CASSSRDEKLFF
-,TRBV20-1,-,TRBJ2-5,TGCAGTGCTAGGAGCCCAGGGAGGGAGACCCAGTACTTC,CSARSPGRETQYF
-,TRBV6-8,-,TRBJ2-2,TGTGCCAGCAGTGTCCGGGACAAGAACACCGGGGAGCTGTTTTTT,CASSVRDKNTGELFF
TRBD1,TRBV19,-,TRBJ2-2,TGTGCCAGTAGCCAGGGAGGACAGGGGATGACCGGGGAGCTGTTTTTT,CASSQGGQGMTGELFF
TRBD2,TRBV7-2,few,TRBJ2-5,TGTGCCAGCAGCTTTTCTAGCGGGGGGGCCGGGGGGACCCAGTACTTC,CASSFSSGGAGGTQYF
TRBD2,TRBV20-1,-,TRBJ2-1,TGCAGTGCTGAGGGACTAGAGACATCCTACAATGAGCAGTTCTTC,CSAEGLETSYNEQFF
-,TRBV7-9,few,TRBJ1-4,TGTGCCAGCAGCTTACTCTTTTGGCAGCCCATTGGGAATGAAAAACTGTTTTTT,CASSLLFWQPIGNEKLFF
-,TRBV5-1,-,TRBJ1-2,TGCGCCAGCCAACCGGGAGATCCCAACTATGGCTACACCTTC,CASQPGDPNYGYTF
TRBD1,TRBV20-1,large,TRBJ2-3,TGCAGTGCTCCCGACAGGGGACTGGATACGCAGTATTTT,CSAPDRGLDTQYF
-,TRBV5-1,many,TRBJ1-6,TGCGCCAGCAGCCTAGACGGAATTGATTCACCCCTCCACTTT,CASSLDGIDSPLHF
TRBD2,TRBV5-1,many,TRBJ2-3,TGCGCCAGCAGCTTGACTAGCGGGGGGGATACGCAGTATTTT,CASSLTSGGDTQYF
-,TRBV12-3/TRBV12-4,-,TRBJ1-5,TGTGCCAGCAACGGAGACCAGGCCGTTAAGGATCAGCCCCAGCATTTT,CASNGDQAVKDQPQHF
TRBD1,TRBV27,-,TRBJ1-1,TGTGCCAGCAGTGCCAACAGGGGAGGGAACACTGAAGCTTTCTTT,CASSANRGGNTEAFF
-,TRBV20-1,-,TRBJ2-5,TGCAGTGCTAGGGGGGGTCTCGAGACCCAGTACTTC,CSARGGLETQYF
TRBD2,TRBV7-2,-,TRBJ2-3,TGTGCCAGCAGCCCGTACGGACTAGCGCAAGATACGCAGTATTTT,CASSPYGLAQDTQYF
-,TRBV3-1,once,TRBJ1-5,TGTGCCAGCAGCCAAGAGGGACTTAGCAATCAGACCCAGCATTTT,CASSQEGLSNQTQHF
-,TRBV5-1,many,TRBJ2-1,TGCGCCAGCAGCTTGTTCCGAAACGATGAGCAGTTCTTC,CASSLFRNDEQFF
-,TRBV6-2/TRBV6-3,-,TRBJ1-5,TGTGCCAGCAGTTACTTCCCAAATCAGCCCCAGCATTTT,CASSYFPNQPQHF
-,TRBV24-1,few,TRBJ1-1,TGTGCCACCAGTGATTTAGGGCAGTTTAAGGCTGAAGCTTTCTTT,CATSDLGQFKAEAFF
TRBD1,TRBV18,-,TRBJ2-7,TGTGCCAGCTCACCAACTACAGTACAGGGGATCGAGCAGTACTTC,CASSPTTVQGIEQYF
TRBD2,TRBV5-1,few,TRBJ2-3,TGCGCCAGCCGGGGGGGGGCCGCACACACTCTTACGCAGTATTTT,CASRGGAAHTLTQYF
TRBD1,TRBV29-1,few,TRBJ2-2,TGCAGCGTTGCCCTCCGCGGACAGGGGGAAGTACTAGCCACCGGGGAGCTGTTTTTT,CSVALRGQGEVLATGELFF
-,TRBV28,-,TRBJ1-6,TGTGCCAGCCGGGGGTTGGATTCACCCCTCCACTTT,CASRGLDSPLHF
TRBD1,TRBV5-1,few,TRBJ2-2,TGCGCCAGCAGCTGGGCACCGGGACAGGGTAACACCGGGGAGCTGTTTTTT,CASSWAPGQGNTGELFF
-,TRBV13,few,TRBJ2-7,TGTGCCAGCAGCTACCGGGTAGGCTCCTACGAGCAGTACTTC,CASSYRVGSYEQYF
-,TRBV7-9,-,TRBJ1-1,TGTGCCAGCAGCTTAGTTACCCCAGTGAACACTGAAGCTTTCTTT,CASSLVTPVNTEAFF
TRBD1,TRBV11-2,few,TRBJ1-3,TGTGCCAGCAGCTCAAACAGGGGAAGGAACACCATATATTTT,CASSSNRGRNTIYF
-,TRBV4-1,few,TRBJ1-1,TGCGCCAGCAGCCAAGAGTATAGGGCAGCGCCTGAAGCTTTCTTT,CASSQEYRAAPEAFF
TRBD1,TRBV12-3/TRBV12-4,few,TRBJ1-4,TGTGCCAGCAGTCCTACGGGACAGAGTAATGAAAAACTGTTTTTT,CASSPTGQSNEKLFF
-,TRBV7-3,few,TRBJ1-2,TGTGCCAGCAGCTCCGACGGTTATGGCTACACCTTC,CASSSDGYGYTF
-,TRBV15,-,TRBJ2-3,TGTGCCACCAGCAGCTTCGACGAAAACACAGATACGCAGTATTTT,CATSSFDENTDTQYF
-,TRBV7-2,-,TRBJ2-6,TGTGCCAGCAGCTTATCAGGGTCCGGGGCCAACGTCCTGACTTTC,CASSLSGSGANVLTF